The 26 T cell receptor beta chains below all came from one sample that was sequenced in a study of T cells in Graves' hyperthyroidism and ophthalmopathy. Using RNA transcripts as the source, TCR beta CDR3 regions were amplified. With the HTBI primer set, the TCR CDR3 went through a first round of RT-PCR. Via MiXCR, TCRdb re-called the multiplex PCR reads, giving one row per CDR3 protein. The sample comprises about 500,000 distinct CDR3 sequences, approximately 16% of which are singletons, and approximately 32% rests with the top ten. Sequencing was performed on blood. All receptors derive from a woman aged 30 to 39 with Graves' ophthalmopathy.

The CDR3: CASSESLGLAGGNEQFF. Here the CDR3 DNA reads TGCGCCAGCAGTGAGTCGTTGGGGCTAGCGGGAGGCAATGAGCAGTTCTTC. J is TRBJ2-1 and V is TRBV10-1; 11 bases align to TRBD2. The CDR3 has 17 amino acids. With 0 bases clipped from V and 6 bases from J, the junction kept 7 bases outside the gene matches. From germline, CDR1 is WNHNN and CDR2 SYGVQD (reference sequence).

This clonotype has more than one count but fewer than ten. The chain recombines TRBV6-2 or TRBV6-3 with TRBJ2-5; either TRBD1 or TRBD2 may fit D (5 bases each). The ends were cut back, 7 bases at V and 1 base at J, with 13 bases in the middle. Germline CDR1 reads MNHEY; CDR2 reads SVGEGT. This CDR3 comprises 14 residues. The CDR3 bases are TGTGCCAGCACCTCATGGGGGATCCAAGAGACCCAGTACTTC. Translating gives CASTSWGIQETQYF.

The V gene is TRBV12-3 or TRBV12-4, the J gene TRBJ2-3; maybe TRBD2 (5 bases). Between the trimmed V and J ends, which lost 6 bases and 5 bases, there was a span of 9 bases. This CDR3 contains 12 residues. This chain's CDR3 is CASRLGGDTQYF. The DNA for the CDR3 is TGTGCCAGCAGGCTTGGAGGAGATACGCAGTATTTT.

This clonotype was seen a handful of times. The chain links TRBV7-9 to TRBJ2-7; D not certain. The V end lost 7 bases, the J end lost 5 bases, and 15 bases lay between the germline ends. This CDR3 is 13 amino acids long. Germline CDR1 is SEHNR and CDR2 is FQNEAQ (reference sequence). The CDR3: CASKGANLHEQYF. In DNA form, the CDR3 reads TGTGCCAGCAAGGGCGCAAACCTCCACGAGCAGTACTTC.

This clonotype was picked up a small number of times. This chain links TRBV20-1 with TRBJ2-5; 9 bases map to TRBD2. The CDR3 is 13 amino acids. In germline, CDR1 is DFQATT, CDR2 SNEGSKA (reference sequence). The V gene end was trimmed by 5 bases and the J gene end by 5 bases; junction bases not matched to a gene: 6. The CDR3 nucleotides are TGCAGTGCTCTAGCGGGGAAGGTGGAGACCCAGTACTTC. It is translated as CSALAGKVETQYF.

The chain uses TRBV7-2 and TRBJ2-7; perhaps TRBD1 as D (6 bases). The CDR3 extends over 13 amino acids. Germline V CDR1 and CDR2: SGHTA, FQGNSA. The V gene lost 7 bases and the J gene lost 2 bases, with 12 bases spanning the gap. CDR3 loop: CASNSRGTYEQYF. In DNA form, the CDR3 reads TGTGCCAGCAACTCAAGGGGGACCTACGAGCAGTACTTC.

Many counts were recorded for this clonotype. The chain uses TRBV15 and TRBJ1-5; the match to TRBD1 covers 9 bases. Per germline, CDR1 LNHNV and CDR2 YYDKDF (reference sequence). CDR3 length equals 15 residues. Losses at the gene ends were 4 bases for V and 4 bases for J; bases not matched to a gene: 5. CDR3 in DNA: TGTGCCACCAGCAAGGACGGGACAGGGAATCAGCCCCAGCATTTT. Translation: CATSKDGTGNQPQHF.

This clonotype has ten or more counts. A much larger clone lies one base from this, so it may be a read error. This chain links TRBV12-3 or TRBV12-4 with TRBJ1-1, with D possibly TRBD1 on 5 matching bases. Trimming left V 2 bases short and J 4 bases short, with 11 bases between. The CDR3 runs to 14 residues. CDR3 bases: TGTGCCAGCAGTTTATTGGATGGGGGCACTGAAGCTTTCTTT. It is translated as CASSLLDGGTEAFF.

This clonotype showed up just once. This chain uses TRBV28 with TRBJ2-2, with D unclear. The germline gives CDR1 MDHEN, CDR2 SYDVKM. The CDR3 totals 12 residues. Trimming took off 6 bases at V and 4 bases at J, with 6 bases between the two ends. CDR3 sequence (DNA): TGTGCCAGCAGGATGGTCACCGGGGAGCTGTTTTTT. Protein sequence: CASRMVTGELFF.

Only a few counts were recorded for this clonotype. This sequence joins TRBV9 and TRBJ2-7; D is perhaps TRBD1 (6 bases). Germline CDR1 is SGDLS and CDR2 is YYNGEE. Trimming took 0 bases from V and 0 from J, leaving 10 bases between them. The CDR3 sequence is 15 residues long. The CDR3 region has the DNA TGTGCCAGCAGCGTAGGACAGGCCAGCTCCTACGAGCAGTACTTC. Residues: CASSVGQASSYEQYF. The whole variable domain, filled in from reference TRBV9 and TRBJ2-7, reads DSGVTQTPKHLITATGQRVTLRCSPRSGDLSVYWYQQSLDQGLQFLIQYYNGEERAKGNILERFSAQQFPDLHSELNLSSLELGDSALYFCASSVGQASSYEQYFGPGTRLTVT.

This clonotype occurred many times. This chain connects TRBV11-2 to TRBJ2-5, with unresolved D. The CDR3 loop spans 16 amino acids. With 2 bases removed from V and 1 base from J, the gap between germline ends came to 14 bases. CDR1 and CDR2 from the germline V gene are SGHAT and FQNNGV. The CDR3, as DNA: TGTGCCAGCAGCTTAAGTATAGGGCGATTCCAAGAGACCCAGTACTTC. It translates to CASSLSIGRFQETQYF.

The gene calls are TRBV20-1 and TRBJ1-6; perhaps TRBD1 as D (5 bases). The CDR3 length is 14 residues. The germline CDR1 and CDR2 sequences are DFQATT and SNEGSKA (reference sequence). V dropped 3 bases and J dropped 6 bases, with 12 bases sitting between them. CDR3 sequence reads: CSASSWDGNSPLHF. DNA of the CDR3: TGCAGTGCTAGTTCTTGGGACGGTAATTCACCCCTCCACTTT.

This clonotype was counted many times. This chain connects TRBV30 to TRBJ1-1; no reliable D call. The CDR3 covers 11 residues. Germline V gives CDR1 GTSNPN, CDR2 SVGIG (reference sequence). With 5 bases removed from V and 5 bases from J, the gap between germline ends came to 9 bases. The CDR3 DNA is TGTGCCTGGCGCGGGCGGACTGAAGCTTTCTTT. It encodes CAWRGRTEAFF.

This clonotype was counted many times. The chain uses TRBV27 and TRBJ2-1; the match to TRBD2 covers 13 bases. This CDR3 has 14 residues. Trimming at V came to 5 bases and at J to 7 bases, leaving 2 bases not matched to a gene. The V gene's germline CDR1 is MNHEY and CDR2 SMNVEV (reference sequence). CDR3 region: CASSKLAGGNEQFF. The CDR3 region has the DNA TGTGCCAGCAGTAAACTAGCGGGAGGGAATGAGCAGTTCTTC.

There are many counts of this clonotype. The chain carries TRBV6-1 and TRBJ1-1, with D perhaps TRBD1 (6 bases). V shed 6 bases and J shed 1 base, with 15 bases lying between them. The CDR3 is made up of 15 amino acids. Looked up from germline, CDR1 is MNHNS and CDR2 is SASEGT. CDR3 sequence (DNA): TGTGCCAGCAGACGATCTGGGACATCGAACACTGAAGCTTTCTTT. Encoded protein: CASRRSGTSNTEAFF.

There are a few counts of this clonotype. The CDR3 loop reads CASSYFDSQTNYGYTF. The CDR3 DNA follows: TGTGCCAGCAGTTACTTCGACAGCCAAACTAACTATGGCTACACCTTC. This chain uses TRBV6-5 with TRBJ1-2; tentative D call: TRBD1 (5 bases). Trimming cost V 1 base and J 0 bases, with 12 bases left between them. This CDR3 has 16 amino acids. Germline CDR1 and CDR2: MNHEY and SVGAGI.

The sample holds many counts of this clonotype. The chain combines TRBV3-1 with TRBJ1-3, with 7 bases lining up with TRBD1. Germline CDR1 LGHDT, CDR2 YNNKEL (reference sequence). V lost 4 bases, J lost 2 bases, and 8 bases stayed unmatched. CDR3 length: 16 residues. CDR3 sequence reads: CASSPLEGAPGNTIYF. CDR3 bases: TGTGCCAGCAGCCCTCTTGAGGGGGCGCCTGGAAACACCATATATTTT.

This clonotype was detected ten times or more. This chain joins TRBV2 and TRBJ1-2, with D hard to call. The CDR3 totals 14 residues. The germline CDR1 and CDR2 sequences are SNHLY and FYNNEI. Trimming took off 1 base at V and 0 bases at J, with 6 bases between the two ends. CDR3 loop: CASSEGGSNYGYTF. DNA of the CDR3: TGTGCCAGCAGTGAAGGGGGATCTAACTATGGCTACACCTTC.

The chain has TRBV28 and TRBJ2-7; 9 bases agree with TRBD2. Germline CDR1 reads MDHEN; CDR2 reads SYDVKM. The CDR3 has 14 residues. Trimming removed 5 bases from V and 4 bases from J; junction bases left unmatched: 6. The CDR3 region is CASSPASGKYEQYF. The CDR3 coding sequence is TGTGCCAGCAGTCCGGCTAGCGGGAAGTACGAGCAGTACTTC. Supplemented by reference TRBV28 and TRBJ2-7, the full variable domain reads DVKVTQSSRYLVKRTGEKVFLECVQDMDHENMFWYRQDPGLGLRLIYFSYDVKMKEKGDIPEGYSVSREKKERFSLILESASTNQTSMYLCASSPASGKYEQYFGPGTRLTVT.

The genes are TRBV6-2 or TRBV6-3 and TRBJ1-3, with D possibly matching TRBD1 (6 bases). Germline V gene data show CDR1 as MNHEY and CDR2 as SVGEGT. The CDR3 extends over 17 amino acids. The DNA for the CDR3 is TGTGCGACCAAACTGGACAGATCGGGATCCTCTGGAAACACCATATATTTT. Translated: CATKLDRSGSSGNTIYF.

The rearrangement links TRBV12-3 or TRBV12-4 to TRBJ2-2; D call uncertain. Trimming took 2 bases from V and 5 from J, leaving 6 bases between them. The CDR3 sequence is 13 residues long. CDR3 residues: CASSLFTTGELFF. The CDR3 DNA reads as TGTGCCAGCAGTTTATTTACTACCGGGGAGCTGTTTTTT.

In its sample, this clonotype was seen many times. The chain links TRBV2 to TRBJ2-7; perhaps TRBD1 as D (6 bases). The CDR3 contains 15 residues. The ends were cut back, 3 bases at V and 2 bases at J, with 14 bases in the middle. Germline assignment: CDR1 SNHLY and CDR2 FYNNEI. The CDR3 nucleotides are TGTGCCAGCAGTGAGGGCAGGGGTCCTGCCTACGAGCAGTACTTC. Protein product: CASSEGRGPAYEQYF.

This clonotype was detected many times. The chain is built from TRBV27 and TRBJ2-1; 12 nucleotides match TRBD2. This CDR3 spans 15 amino acids. Per the germline V gene, CDR1 is MNHEY and CDR2 is SMNVEV (reference sequence). The ends lost 4 bases at V and 5 bases at J; junction bases unmatched: 3. Here the CDR3 DNA reads TGTGCCAGCAGTTCGCTAGCGGGAGGGCACAATGAGCAGTTCTTC. Translated, it gives CASSSLAGGHNEQFF.

In this sample, this clonotype turned up a few times. The chain couples TRBV15 to TRBJ2-5; no reliable D call. Germline values: CDR1 LNHNV, CDR2 YYDKDF (reference sequence). V was cut by 9 bases and J by 0 bases, with 11 bases left in between. The CDR3 runs 13 residues. DNA of the CDR3: TGTGCCACTAGTGAAGTTTACCAAGAGACCCAGTACTTC. This gives the protein CATSEVYQETQYF.

The chain employs TRBV5-5 and TRBJ2-5, with D tentatively TRBD1 or TRBD2 (6 bases each). Germline V gene lookup returns CDR1 SGHKS and CDR2 YYEKEE (reference sequence). V was trimmed by 4 bases and J by 7 bases, leaving 14 bases between them. CDR3 length: 13 residues. The CDR3 loop reads CASSEGVGGTQYF. CDR3 DNA: TGTGCCAGCAGCGAGGGGGTGGGGGGGACCCAGTACTTC.

In its sample, this clonotype was seen many times. This chain uses TRBV28 with TRBJ1-5; the D is unclear. Trimming removed 3 bases from V and 7 bases from J, with 4 bases in between. Germline V gene lookup returns CDR1 MDHEN and CDR2 SYDVKM. The CDR3 consists of 11 residues. The CDR3 DNA sequence: TGTGCCAGCAGTTTTGTACAGCCCCAGCATTTT. This codes for CASSFVQPQHF.